One and the same sample provided the 14 T cell receptor beta chains below, sequenced in a study of control samples from healthy donors and cancer patients. Profiling relied on immunoSEQ multiplex PCR, and the TCRdb table lists in-frame clones only, not all of them. The sample lists over 100,000 clones; approximately 90% were seen once. Material for sequencing was blood. The receptors were gathered from a woman in her forties or fifties in good health.

The chain uses TRBV3-1 (or the pseudogene TRBV3-2) and TRBJ2-6; D gene unclear. Trimming took off 4 bases at V and 0 bases at J, with 13 bases between the two ends. In germline, CDR1 is LGHDT, CDR2 YNNKEL (reference sequence). The CDR3 consists of 17 residues. The CDR3 protein is CASSLDGRVSGANVLTF. CDR3 nucleotides: TGTGCCAGCAGCCTAGATGGAAGAGTCTCTGGGGCCAACGTCCTGACTTTC.

V usage is TRBV12-3 or TRBV12-4 and J usage is TRBJ2-7; a possible D gene is TRBD1 (6 bases). The V and J ends lost 5 bases and 4 bases respectively, with 12 bases between them. This CDR3 is built from 13 residues. The CDR3, as DNA: TGTGCCAGCAGTCTGACAGGATTATACGAGCAGTACGTC. This gives the protein CASSLTGLYEQYV.

The chain uses TRBV6-4 and TRBJ2-3; TRBD2 matches at 7 bases. Looked up from germline, CDR1 is MRHNA and CDR2 is SNTAGT. The CDR3 contains 16 residues. J lost 0 bases, V lost 0 bases, and 3 bases had no gene match. CDR3 amino acids: CASSDSGGGSTDTQYF. The CDR3 nucleotides are TGTGCCAGCAGTGACTCGGGGGGAGGGAGCACAGATACGCAGTATTTT.

With regard to this clone: A junction boundary mismatches the germline segment, possibly from a read error. The chain has TRBV24-1 and TRBJ2-5; a weak D match, TRBD2 (6 bases). In germline, CDR1 is KGHDR, CDR2 SFDVKD. CDR3 length: 17 residues. CDR3: CAASERARDGGQETQYF. In DNA form, the CDR3 reads TGTGCCGCCAGTGAGAGGGCCAGGGACGGGGGCCAAGAGACCCAGTACTTC.

The chain couples TRBV19 to TRBJ2-1; D is unresolved. The V gene's germline CDR1 is LNHDA and CDR2 SQIVND (reference sequence). The CDR3 has 13 amino acids. Trimming removed 6 bases at V and 2 bases at J, with 8 bases between. CDR3 in amino acids: CASSVITYNEQFF. In DNA form, the CDR3 reads TGTGCCAGTAGCGTAATAACCTACAATGAGCAGTTCTTC.

The rearrangement links TRBV12-3 or TRBV12-4 to TRBJ2-1, with TRBD2 matching 10 bases. After removal of 11 bases from V and 5 bases from J, the junction contained 6 bases not matched to a gene. CDR3 length: 13 residues. The CDR3 spells CAGRTSGHNEQFF. DNA for the CDR3: TGTGCCGGACGGACTAGCGGTCACAATGAGCAGTTCTTC.

This chain connects TRBV27 to TRBJ2-6; no clear D gene. The CDR3 totals 15 residues. Germline CDR1 and CDR2: MNHEY and SMNVEV (reference sequence). With 7 bases removed from V and 0 bases from J, the gap between germline ends came to 10 bases. Written as DNA, the CDR3 is TGTGCCAGCACCCCCGAGGTCTCTGGGGCCAACGTCCTGACTTTC. Residues: CASTPEVSGANVLTF.

The chain combines TRBV10-1 with TRBJ2-1; 9 bases are a match to TRBD2. Looked up from germline, CDR1 is WNHNN and CDR2 is SYGVQD (reference sequence). The CDR3 has 16 amino acids. V trimming: 0 bases; J trimming: 7 bases; junction bases outside the gene matches: 7. The CDR3 sequence: CASSESSAGGLNEQFF. In DNA, the CDR3 is TGCGCCAGCAGTGAGTCGAGTGCGGGGGGGCTTAATGAGCAGTTCTTC.

The V call is TRBV6-6, the J call TRBJ2-7; 7 nucleotides align to TRBD1. In germline, CDR1 is MNHNY, CDR2 SVGAGI (reference sequence). J was trimmed by 2 bases and V by 6 bases; bases with no gene match: 10. CDR3 length: 15 residues. The CDR3 DNA sequence: TGTGCCAGCAGACCGAGCGGACAGGCGCCCTACGAGCAGTACTTC. It yields the protein CASRPSGQAPYEQYF.

This clone was seen only a few times. The V gene is TRBV24-1, the J gene TRBJ2-7; possible D gene TRBD2, 5 bases. Germline values: CDR1 KGHDR, CDR2 SFDVKD. The CDR3 loop spans 16 amino acids. V was shortened by 4 bases and J by 0 bases, with 15 bases between the two germline ends. In nucleotides, the CDR3 is TGTGCCACCAGTGAGTTCGGGATTTACCACTCCTACGAGCAGTACGTC. Its translation is CATSEFGIYHSYEQYV.

V gene TRBV11-3 combines with J gene TRBJ2-3; TRBD2 agrees at 7 bases. The germline V gene has CDR1 SGHNT and CDR2 YENEEA. The CDR3 is made up of 12 amino acids. J gave up 6 bases and V 5 bases, and 2 bases lay outside the gene matches. The CDR3 DNA sequence: TGTGCCAGCAGCGGCGGGAGTGATACGCAGTATTTT. This encodes CASSGGSDTQYF.

This clone was observed a handful of times. The chain joins TRBV7-7 to TRBJ2-3; 8 positions agree with TRBD2. Germline CDR1 reads SSHAT; CDR2 reads FNYEAQ (reference sequence). After removal of 1 base from V and 4 bases from J, the junction contained 4 bases not matched to a gene. The CDR3 length is 15 residues. CDR3 sequence reads: CASSLVSGAPDTQYF. The CDR3 region has the DNA TGTGCCAGCAGCTTAGTTAGCGGGGCCCCAGATACGCAGTATTTT.

The chain combines TRBV28 with TRBJ2-2, with TRBD2 matching over 10 bases. CDR1 is MDHEN and CDR2 is SYDVKM in the germline V gene. V lost 10 bases, J lost 0 bases, and 5 bases stayed unmatched. The CDR3 has 15 residues. CDR3 loop: CAIPSGRANTGELFF. DNA for the CDR3: TGTGCCATCCCTAGCGGGAGAGCGAACACCGGGGAGCTGTTTTTT.

The J gene is TRBJ1-5, the V gene TRBV7-8; D remains ambiguous. The germline V gene has CDR1 SGHVS and CDR2 FQNEAQ. CDR3 length: 15 residues. V was clipped by 2 bases and J by 4 bases, with 12 bases between them. CDR3 sequence: CASSLRFAGNQPQHF. The DNA for the CDR3 is TGTGCCAGCAGCTTAAGGTTTGCCGGGAATCAGCCCCAGCATTTT.